The 26 T cell receptor beta chains in this list originate from one sample, sequenced in a study of T cells expressing NK-cell markers. TCRdb reprocessed the 5' RACE reads; each CDR3 protein has one entry and no DNA is given. The sample has about 460,000 distinct CDR3 sequences; the top ten hold approximately 1.4%. Sequenced material: blood T cells: a sorted CD56 or NKG2C T cell subset, CD4+ or CD8+ T cells, or bulk PBMC T cells (not recorded which). These receptors all come from a woman in her fifties or sixties in good health.

The rearrangement links TRBV9 to TRBJ2-4; TCRdb returns TRBD2, unconfirmable since there is no DNA. Looked up from germline, CDR1 is SGDLS and CDR2 is YYNGEE. This CDR3 is built from 16 residues. CDR3: CASSPGLAGAGDIQYF.

The rearrangement uses TRBV20-1 and TRBJ1-3; TCRdb indicates TRBD1, and absent DNA this call remains unverified. Germline V gene lookup returns CDR1 DFQATT and CDR2 SNEGSKA (reference sequence). CDR3 size: 15 residues. CDR3 amino acids: CSAKKQGAPGNTIYF.

CDR3 loop: CASSSGLAGAPSYNEQFF. The V call is TRBV5-1, the J call TRBJ2-1; TCRdb reports TRBD2, a call that lacks DNA to check it against. Per germline, CDR1 SGHRS and CDR2 YFSETQ. There are 18 residues in the CDR3. The entire variable domain, with the rest obtained from reference TRBV5-1 and TRBJ2-1, is as follows: KAGVTQTPRYLIKTRGQQVTLSCSPISGHRSVSWYQQTPGQGLQFLFEYFSETQRNKGNFPGRFSGRQFSNSRSEMNVSTLELGDSALYLCASSSGLAGAPSYNEQFFGPGTRLTVL.

This rearrangement joins TRBV3-1 to TRBJ1-1; TCRdb's D gene call, TRBD1, goes unchecked for lack of DNA. The germline V gene encodes CDR1 LGHDT and CDR2 YNNKEL (reference sequence). The CDR3 sequence is 15 residues long. The CDR3 is CASSPSGGVGTEAFF. The full variable domain, completed using reference TRBV3-1 and TRBJ1-1, is DTAVSQTPKYLVTQMGNDKSIKCEQNLGHDTMYWYKQDSKKFLKIMFSYNNKELIINETVPNRFSPKSPDKAHLNLHINSLELGDSAVYFCASSPSGGVGTEAFFGQGTRLTVV.

The rearrangement links TRBV12-3 or TRBV12-4 to TRBJ1-4. CDR3 length: 11 residues. The CDR3 protein is CASSLIEKLFF.

This chain joins TRBV29-1 and TRBJ2-3; TCRdb designates TRBD1, a call that cannot be tested without DNA. CDR1 and CDR2 from the germline V gene are SQVTM and ANQGSEA. CDR3 length equals 15 residues. CDR3 protein: CSVEVSGQGVGTQYF.

V and J are TRBV12-3 or TRBV12-4 and TRBJ2-2. The CDR3 runs 13 residues. The CDR3 loop reads CASSTLHTGELFF.

The rearrangement links TRBV3-1 to TRBJ2-7; as DNA is missing, the TRBD2 call by TCRdb cannot be tested. This CDR3 is built from 15 residues. Germline CDR1 and CDR2: LGHDT and YNNKEL (reference sequence). The CDR3 loop is CASSARTSGRYEQYF.

V gene TRBV6-2 or TRBV6-3 combines with J gene TRBJ1-2. The CDR3 totals 15 residues. Germline lookup yields CDR1 MNHEY and CDR2 SVGEGT. Here the CDR3 reads CASSYFGGPEYGYTF.

The rearrangement links TRBV29-1 to TRBJ2-1. CDR3 length equals 14 residues. Looked up from germline, CDR1 is SQVTM and CDR2 is ANQGSEA. This CDR3 reads CSVKPTSVDNEQFF.

The genes are TRBV5-6 and TRBJ2-2. CDR1 is SGHDT, CDR2 YYEEEE, per germline. The CDR3 contains 13 residues. The CDR3 here is CASSPDPRRELFF.

V is TRBV10-3 and J is TRBJ2-3; TCRdb's D gene call, TRBD2, goes unchecked for lack of DNA. Germline V gene sequence: CDR1 ENHRY, CDR2 SYGVKD. CDR3 length: 14 amino acids. The CDR3 here is CAISESAGPDTQYF.

The CDR3 loop reads CSVREGFNQPQHF. This sequence joins TRBV29-1 and TRBJ1-5. The CDR3 consists of 13 residues. CDR1 and CDR2 from the germline V gene are SQVTM and ANQGSEA.

The chain employs TRBV7-9 and TRBJ1-4. The CDR3 contains 14 residues. Germline CDR1 reads SEHNR; CDR2 reads FQNEAQ (reference sequence). Here the CDR3 reads CASSLAGRQFRLFF.

The V and J genes are TRBV27 and TRBJ1-5; the TRBD1 assignment by TCRdb is unverifiable without DNA. CDR1 is MNHEY, CDR2 SMNVEV, per germline (reference sequence). The CDR3 runs to 15 residues. CDR3 amino acids: CASSSLGGYNQPQHF.

V usage is TRBV2 and J usage is TRBJ2-1. The CDR3 sequence is 12 residues long. Germline assignment: CDR1 SNHLY and CDR2 FYNNEI. CDR3 residues: CASREGTWEQFF.

The chain employs TRBV4-2 and TRBJ2-1. There are 14 residues in the CDR3. Germline V CDR1 and CDR2: LGHNA, YNFKEQ. This chain's CDR3 is CASSQDLAGDEQFF.

The chain employs TRBV20-1 and TRBJ2-3; the D call of TRBD2 rests on TCRdb alone, since no DNA is present to check it. Germline-derived CDR1 and CDR2 are DFQATT and SNEGSKA (reference sequence). CDR3 size: 15 residues. This CDR3 is CSAAGLAGLTDTQYF.

The chain recombines TRBV11-2 with TRBJ2-3; without DNA, the TCRdb call of TRBD2 cannot be checked. The CDR3 covers 13 residues. The germline gives CDR1 SGHAT, CDR2 FQNNGV. The chain's CDR3 is CASSGRTAYTQYF.

The V and J genes are TRBV20-1 and TRBJ2-3; as DNA is missing, the TRBD1 call by TCRdb cannot be tested. Germline V lookup: CDR1 DFQATT, CDR2 SNEGSKA (reference sequence). The CDR3 totals 16 residues. The CDR3 protein is CSAKQGLGVGTDTQYF.

The chain uses TRBV12-3 or TRBV12-4 and TRBJ2-1. This CDR3 is 15 amino acids long. The CDR3: CASRRLWGSYNEQFF.

The chain couples TRBV29-1 to TRBJ2-2; TCRdb selects TRBD2, and the lack of DNA leaves this call unchecked. Germline V CDR1 and CDR2: SQVTM, ANQGSEA. The length of the CDR3 is 12 residues. This CDR3 reads CSVDKRAGELFF.

The rearrangement links TRBV28 to TRBJ2-7; the TCRdb call, TRBD1, lacks DNA for checking. The CDR3 spans 14 residues. Germline V gives CDR1 MDHEN, CDR2 SYDVKM. The CDR3 sequence: CASVRSGQSYEQYF.

The CDR3 here is CSVEGTSGSYNEQFF. The V gene is TRBV29-1, the J gene TRBJ2-1; TCRdb returns TRBD2, unconfirmable since there is no DNA. This CDR3 region has 15 residues. CDR1 is SQVTM, CDR2 ANQGSEA, per germline.

The chain carries TRBV4-1 and TRBJ1-4. There are 12 residues in the CDR3. CDR1 MGHRA and CDR2 YSYEKL come from the germline V gene. The CDR3 sequence: CALRRINEKLFF.

The chain combines TRBV19 with TRBJ2-1; TCRdb selects TRBD1, and the lack of DNA leaves this call unchecked. The germline CDR1 and CDR2 sequences are LNHDA and SQIVND (reference sequence). This CDR3 contains 15 residues. CDR3 residues: CASSWAGGHMDEQFF.